A single sample is the source of the 22 T cell receptor beta chains below, sequenced in a study of T cell responses to AZD1222 COVID-19 vaccine. Profiled with immunoSEQ multiplex PCR; TCRdb holds only in-frame clones, not every one. The profile shows roughly 150,000 clones, approximately 90% of them singletons. Sequences were derived from peripheral blood, sampled 28 days after the second AZD1222 dose. These receptors all come from an adult who received the AZD1222 COVID-19 vaccine.

This sequence joins TRBV25-1 and TRBJ1-2; D gene uncertain. The CDR3 contains 12 residues. Trimming removed 5 bases from V and 6 bases from J, with 10 bases in between. Germline V CDR1 and CDR2: MGHDK, SYGVNS. This CDR3 is CASSIADHGYTF. DNA for the CDR3: TGTGCCAGCAGTATTGCGGATCATGGCTACACCTTC.

This clone was counted only a few times. The chain couples TRBV27 to TRBJ1-1; 7 positions match TRBD1. V was clipped by 9 bases and J by 7 bases; unmatched bases: 11. Germline assignment: CDR1 MNHEY and CDR2 SMNVEV (reference sequence). This CDR3 is built from 13 residues. The CDR3 DNA reads TGTGCCAGTTTTTCCCCGGGACAGCATGAAGCTTTCTTT. Translating gives CASFSPGQHEAFF.

The genes are TRBV28 and TRBJ2-3; D remains unclear. The CDR3 runs 11 residues. V shed 3 bases and J shed 11 bases, with 9 bases lying between them. Germline V CDR1 and CDR2: MDHEN, SYDVKM. Here the CDR3 reads CASSFSLRQYF. CDR3 DNA sequence: TGTGCCAGCAGTTTCTCCCTGAGGCAGTATTTT.

The rearrangement joins TRBV23-1 to TRBJ1-1, with D uncertain. TRBV23-1 is classed as an ORF, of uncertain function. The CDR3 contains 15 residues. Trimming removed 3 bases at V and 4 bases at J, with 15 bases between. CDR3 sequence (DNA): TGCGCCAGCAGTCAGAGACAAATGGTTAGCACTGAAGCTTTCTTT. Translation gives CASSQRQMVSTEAFF.

The table lists this clone with a count of one. The V and J genes are TRBV15 and TRBJ2-2; D call uncertain. This CDR3 comprises 15 residues. The germline V and J ends were trimmed by 5 bases and 2 bases, with 12 bases remaining between them. Germline CDR1 LNHNV, CDR2 YYDKDF (reference sequence). The CDR3 region is CATSERQLNTGELFF. CDR3 in DNA: TGTGCCACCAGCGAACGGCAGTTAAACACCGGGGAGCTGTTTTTT.

The J gene is TRBJ2-3, the V gene TRBV5-1; 9 bases match TRBD2. Unmatched junction bases numbered 5, after V lost 4 bases and J lost 2 bases. CDR1 is SGHRS and CDR2 is YFSETQ in the germline V gene. This CDR3 contains 15 residues. CDR3 amino acids: CASSGGRALTDTQYF. DNA of the CDR3: TGCGCCAGCAGCGGCGGGAGGGCCCTCACAGATACGCAGTATTTT.

The chain combines TRBV9 with TRBJ1-1; TRBD1 agrees at 7 bases. The germline V gene has CDR1 SGDLS and CDR2 YYNGEE. Trimming at V came to 4 bases and at J to 8 bases, leaving 11 bases not matched to a gene. This CDR3 has 14 amino acids. The CDR3 nucleotides read TGTGCCAGCAGCCCCGACAACAGGGGCGGGGAAGCTTTCTTT. The encoded protein is CASSPDNRGGEAFF.

The genes are TRBV27 and TRBJ1-1, with no clear D. The CDR3 is 19 amino acids. CDR1 is MNHEY and CDR2 is SMNVEV in the germline V gene (reference sequence). Trimming stripped 4 bases from V and 3 bases from J, with 27 bases between. Here the CDR3 DNA reads TGTGCCAGCAGTTCCCTAGTAATGGCAGAAGTGGGGTTTGACACTGAAGCTTTCTTT. This encodes CASSSLVMAEVGFDTEAFF.

This clone came up once. V and J are TRBV19 and TRBJ1-5, with D uncertain. Trimming stripped 3 bases from V and 1 base from J, with 10 bases between. The CDR3 loop spans 15 amino acids. Germline V lookup: CDR1 LNHDA, CDR2 SQIVND (reference sequence). The CDR3 DNA reads TGTGCCAGTAGTATTGCTGACGCGAGCAATCAGCCCCAGCATTTT. It translates to CASSIADASNQPQHF. Supplemented by reference TRBV19 and TRBJ1-5, the full variable domain reads DGGITQSPKYLFRKEGQNVTLSCEQNLNHDAMYWYRQDPGQGLRLIYYSQIVNDFQKGDIAEGYSVSREKKESFPLTVTSAQKNPTAFYLCASSIADASNQPQHFGDGTRLSIL.

This chain links TRBV9 with TRBJ2-5; possible D gene TRBD2, 6 bases. There are 16 residues in the CDR3. Germline CDR1 and CDR2: SGDLS and YYNGEE. The V end lost 4 bases, the J end lost 2 bases, and 18 bases lay between the germline ends. The CDR3 DNA is TGTGCCAGCAGCCTAGAATCGGGACTGGCGCAAGAGACCCAGTACTTC. This encodes CASSLESGLAQETQYF.

Comment on this clone: The same CDR3 arises from other DNA sequences in this sample as well. The rearrangement links TRBV12-3 or TRBV12-4 to TRBJ1-5; no clear D gene. The CDR3 covers 11 residues. The ends were cut back, 1 base at V and 7 bases at J, with 2 bases in the middle. This CDR3 is CASSLGQPQHF. Written as DNA, the CDR3 is TGTGCCAGCAGTTTAGGCCAGCCCCAGCATTTT.

The chain couples TRBV10-1 to TRBJ2-7, with 14 bases aligning to TRBD2. The germline V gene has CDR1 WNHNN and CDR2 SYGVQD (reference sequence). Trimming at V came to 0 bases and at J to 7 bases, leaving 5 bases not matched to a gene. The CDR3 runs 16 residues. The CDR3 sequence: CASSESGLAGAQEQYF. The DNA of the CDR3 is TGCGCCAGCAGTGAGTCGGGACTAGCGGGAGCTCAAGAGCAGTACTTC.

This chain links TRBV5-1 with TRBJ1-2; 8 bases are a match to TRBD1. Germline V gene lookup returns CDR1 SGHRS and CDR2 YFSETQ. The CDR3 covers 14 residues. V shed 0 bases, J shed 4 bases, and the junction held 2 bases outside the gene matches. The CDR3 region is CASSLDGQGYGYTF. DNA for the CDR3: TGCGCCAGCAGCTTGGACGGACAGGGCTATGGCTACACCTTC.

This chain uses TRBV28 with TRBJ1-4; 8 bases are a match to TRBD1. The CDR3 covers 13 residues. CDR1 and CDR2 (germline): MDHEN, SYDVKM. V was pared by 8 bases and J by 10 bases, with 9 bases of the junction left unmatched. CDR3 nucleotide sequence: TGTGCCAGCTCGAGAAATACAGGGGGAAAACTGTTTTTT. Translating gives CASSRNTGGKLFF.

The chain employs TRBV6-4 and TRBJ1-1; possible D gene TRBD1, 6 bases. V lost 5 bases to trimming and J lost 1 base, with 8 bases between them. This CDR3 comprises 13 residues. Germline V lookup: CDR1 MRHNA, CDR2 SNTAGT. CDR3 bases: TGTGCCAGCAGTACAGGGAGGAACACTGAAGCTTTCTTT. It translates to CASSTGRNTEAFF.

The rearrangement uses TRBV7-2 and TRBJ2-5; D possibly matches TRBD1 or TRBD2 (5 bases each). Looked up from germline, CDR1 is SGHTA and CDR2 is FQGNSA. Deletions cut 5 bases from V and 5 bases from J, with 18 bases between. The length of the CDR3 is 15 residues. The CDR3: CASSGRGLGEETQYF. CDR3 in DNA: TGTGCCAGCAGCGGACGGGGCCTCGGGGAGGAGACCCAGTACTTC.

The V call is TRBV6-2 or TRBV6-3, the J call TRBJ2-2; 13 bases are a match to TRBD2. This CDR3 is built from 20 residues. The J segment lost 0 bases and the V segment lost 2 bases, leaving 9 bases of the junction unmatched. Germline values: CDR1 MNHEY, CDR2 SVGEGT. The CDR3 DNA reads as TGTGCCAGCAGTTACCGCCCGACTAGCGGGGGGTCCGCGAACACCGGGGAGCTGTTTTTT. Protein: CASSYRPTSGGSANTGELFF.

V is TRBV7-9 and J is TRBJ2-2; no clear D gene. This CDR3 is 14 amino acids long. Germline V gene sequence: CDR1 SEHNR, CDR2 FQNEAQ (reference sequence). V lost 0 bases to trimming and J lost 1 base, with 3 bases between them. Here the CDR3 reads CASSLAVNTGELFF. CDR3 nucleotide sequence: TGTGCCAGCAGCTTAGCAGTGAACACCGGGGAGCTGTTTTTT.

The J gene is TRBJ2-4, the V gene TRBV7-9; D call uncertain. The germline V gene has CDR1 SEHNR and CDR2 FQNEAQ (reference sequence). The CDR3 contains 13 residues. V gave up 1 base and J gave up 4 bases, with 5 bases separating them. The CDR3 is CASSLGQKNIQYF. In nucleotides, the CDR3 is TGTGCCAGCAGCTTAGGTCAGAAAAACATTCAGTACTTC.

The chain links TRBV7-2 to TRBJ2-3; no clear D. This CDR3 is built from 17 residues. Deletions cut 5 bases from V and 3 bases from J, with 21 bases between. CDR1 is SGHTA and CDR2 is FQGNSA in the germline V gene. CDR3: CASSARLEFRVTDTQYF. The CDR3 DNA sequence: TGTGCCAGCAGCGCGCGTCTAGAGTTTCGGGTTACAGATACGCAGTATTTT.

The rearrangement links TRBV6-5 to TRBJ1-2, with D uncertain. Germline lookup yields CDR1 MNHEY and CDR2 SVGAGI. The V end lost 6 bases, the J end lost 8 bases, and 16 bases lay between the germline ends. The CDR3 runs to 13 residues. CDR3 residues: CASSPDPGRGYTF. In DNA, the CDR3 is TGTGCCAGCAGCCCCGACCCAGGTCGGGGCTACACCTTC.

This chain uses TRBV5-6 with TRBJ1-3; possibly TRBD1 for D (5 bases). The CDR3 spans 16 residues. The germline V gene encodes CDR1 SGHDT and CDR2 YYEEEE. The V end lost 6 bases, the J end lost 0 bases, and 16 bases lay between the germline ends. The CDR3 DNA reads TGTGCCAGCACCATCCCCGGGGCGAGCTCTGGAAACACCATATATTTT. Protein product: CASTIPGASSGNTIYF. Full variable domain (outside the CDR3, taken from reference TRBV5-6 and TRBJ1-3): DAGVTQSPTHLIKTRGQQVTLRCSPKSGHDTVSWYQQALGQGPQFIFQYYEEEERQRGNFPDRFSGHQFPNYSSELNVNALLLGDSALYLCASTIPGASSGNTIYFGEGSWLTVV.